This TCR beta chain was profiled in a study of blood T cell repertoires in COVID-19. Study-wide context: Sites across the United States, Italy and Spain contributed samples from acute and convalescent COVID-19.

Germline CDR1 GTSNPN, CDR2 SVGIG (reference sequence). The CDR3 loop spans 15 amino acids. With 5 bases clipped from V and 5 bases from J, the junction kept 13 bases outside the gene matches. Authors' methods: Amplification of reference gene primers provided the estimated nucleated cell counts. Clones were read by immunoSEQ multiplex PCR, and TCRdb kept only the in-frame ones, dropping some. The DNA gave D and trimming, while V, J and clone size come from that table. The sample consists of 99,000 or so clones, around 90% of them appearing once. Sequenced sample: peripheral blood. This TCR came from a human donor in a cohort sampled during active COVID-19. The rearrangement links TRBV30 to TRBJ2-5; 8 nucleotides line up with TRBD2. CDR3 coding DNA: TGTGCCTGGGGGACTAGTGCTGTGTTAGTCGAGACCCAGTACTTC. Translation: CAWGTSAVLVETQYF. Complete variable domain (other parts from reference TRBV30 and TRBJ2-5): SQTIHQWPATLVQPVGSPLSLECTVEGTSNPNLYWYRQAAGRGLQLLFYSVGIGQISSEVPQNLSASRPQDRQFILSSKKLLLSDSGFYLCAWGTSAVLVETQYFGPGTRLLVL.